Below, 17 T cell receptor beta chains from the same sample are listed, as sequenced in a study of PD-1 blockade in mismatch repair-deficient tumors. Using immunoSEQ multiplex PCR, the repertoire was profiled, and TCRdb retains in-frame clones only, with some absent. The sample has tens of thousands of clones; 65% to 85% are singletons. Here the sequenced sample was peripheral blood, taken 12 weeks after starting pembrolizumab. The receptors stem from an adult with mismatch repair-deficient cancer.

Points on this clone: Since a much larger clone is just one base distant, this may be a read error. Other DNA sequences in this specimen translate into the identical CDR3. The rearrangement joins TRBV2 to TRBJ2-1, with a weak D call TRBD2 (5 bases). The V end was cut by 4 bases, the J end by 6 bases, with 16 bases between. Germline CDR1 and CDR2: SNHLY and FYNNEI. The length of the CDR3 is 15 residues. The CDR3 here is CASSVEGSPFNEQFF. DNA of the CDR3: TGTGCCAGCAGTGTAGAAGGGAGCCCCTTCAATGAGCAGTTCTTC.

The V gene is TRBV6-6, the J gene TRBJ2-3, with D unresolved. This CDR3 contains 14 residues. CDR1 is MNHNY, CDR2 SVGAGI, per germline (reference sequence). V was shortened by 2 bases and J by 4 bases, with 10 bases between the two germline ends. The CDR3 here is CASSYGPPPDTQYF. The CDR3 DNA reads TGTGCCAGCAGTTACGGCCCCCCCCCAGATACGCAGTATTTT.

The rearrangement links TRBV7-6 to TRBJ2-2; 8 bases match TRBD2. Per germline, CDR1 SGHVS and CDR2 FNYEAQ. The V segment lost 0 bases and the J segment 0 bases; nucleotides outside the gene matches: 3. The CDR3 contains 17 residues. The CDR3 region has the DNA TGTGCCAGCAGCTTAGCTAGCGGGGTAACGAACACCGGGGAGCTGTTTTTT. Amino acids: CASSLASGVTNTGELFF.

This chain links TRBV6-6 with TRBJ2-3; the match to TRBD1 covers 7 bases. In germline, CDR1 is MNHNY, CDR2 SVGAGI (reference sequence). With 5 bases clipped from V and 4 bases from J, the junction kept 6 bases outside the gene matches. The CDR3 has 14 amino acids. Here the CDR3 reads CASSLRDSADTQYF. CDR3 DNA sequence: TGTGCCAGCAGTCTCCGGGACAGCGCAGATACGCAGTATTTT.

This chain joins TRBV5-1 and TRBJ2-3, with D perhaps matching TRBD1 or TRBD2 (5 bases each). Germline V gives CDR1 SGHRS, CDR2 YFSETQ. V was shortened by 5 bases and J by 1 base, with 14 bases between the two germline ends. This CDR3 comprises 15 residues. CDR3 protein: CASRVIGDGTDTQYF. As DNA, the CDR3 is TGCGCCAGCAGAGTCATCGGGGACGGCACAGATACGCAGTATTTT.

V and J are TRBV2 and TRBJ2-7; tentative D call: TRBD1 (5 bases). The V end was cut by 0 bases, the J end by 5 bases, with 11 bases between. This CDR3 is 14 amino acids long. Germline CDR1 is SNHLY and CDR2 is FYNNEI. For the CDR3, the DNA is TGTGCCAGCAGTGAAGCTCAGGGAAGGAACGAGCAGTACTTC. Translating it yields CASSEAQGRNEQYF.

The genes are TRBV19 and TRBJ1-3; possible D gene TRBD1, 6 bases. The germline gives CDR1 LNHDA, CDR2 SQIVND (reference sequence). The CDR3 spans 16 residues. The V gene lost 6 bases and the J gene lost 1 base, with 16 bases spanning the gap. The CDR3 nucleotides are TGTGCCAGTAGCACAGGGCCCCAGGATTCTGGAAACACCATATATTTT. It specifies CASSTGPQDSGNTIYF.

The CDR3: CASSLDGTGELFF. Written as DNA, the CDR3 is TGTGCCAGCAGCTTAGATGGCACCGGGGAGCTGTTTTTT. This chain joins TRBV11-2 and TRBJ2-2; D ambiguous. V was trimmed by 0 bases and J by 4 bases, leaving 3 bases between them. CDR3 length equals 13 residues. Germline CDR1 is SGHAT and CDR2 is FQNNGV.

A few counts support this clone. This sample also contains other DNA sequences that code for the same CDR3. The genes are TRBV19 and TRBJ1-1; D call uncertain. CDR1 and CDR2 (germline): LNHDA, SQIVND (reference sequence). The CDR3 has 13 residues. V was trimmed by 8 bases and J by 2 bases, leaving 12 bases between them. The CDR3, as DNA: TGTGCCAGTCAACGACAAATCAACACTGAAGCTTTCTTT. Its translation is CASQRQINTEAFF.

The chain couples TRBV2 to TRBJ1-1; unclear D gene. Germline-derived CDR1 and CDR2 are SNHLY and FYNNEI. V dropped 6 bases and J dropped 1 base, with 9 bases sitting between them. The CDR3 runs 13 residues. The CDR3 spells CASRGEQNTEAFF. The CDR3 DNA is TGTGCCAGCAGAGGAGAGCAGAACACTGAAGCTTTCTTT. The full variable domain, completed using reference TRBV2 and TRBJ1-1, is EPEVTQTPSHQVTQMGQEVILRCVPISNHLYFYWYRQILGQKVEFLVSFYNNEISEKSEIFDDQFSVERPDGSNFTLKIRSTKLEDSAMYFCASRGEQNTEAFFGQGTRLTVV.

This clone has just a few counts. V is TRBV30 and J is TRBJ1-1; unclear D gene. The V end lost 2 bases, the J end lost 3 bases, and 13 bases lay between the germline ends. Germline assignment: CDR1 GTSNPN and CDR2 SVGIG (reference sequence). CDR3 length: 14 residues. CDR3: CAWSFSYRDTEAFF. The CDR3 DNA is TGTGCCTGGAGTTTCTCTTACCGCGACACTGAAGCTTTCTTT.

This chain uses TRBV10-2 with TRBJ1-5; TRBD1 might be the D (5 bases). The germline CDR1 and CDR2 sequences are WSHSY and SAAADI. The CDR3 spans 14 residues. Trimming cost V 3 bases and J 7 bases, with 13 bases left between them. The CDR3: CASSDKGVQQPQHF. The CDR3 DNA sequence: TGCGCCAGCAGTGACAAAGGGGTCCAACAGCCCCAGCATTTT.

In its sample, this clone was seen a few times. The chain employs TRBV11-1 and TRBJ1-2; a weak D match, TRBD1 (6 bases). The CDR3 spans 16 residues. Germline CDR1 and CDR2: SGHAT and FQDESV (reference sequence). Deletions cut 2 bases from V and 7 bases from J, with 20 bases between. Written as DNA, the CDR3 is TGTGCCAGCAGCTTAAATGGGAAAGGGGGTACCTCTGGCTACACCTTC. It codes for CASSLNGKGGTSGYTF.

The rearrangement uses TRBV25-1 and TRBJ1-1; the D gene is possibly TRBD1 (6 bases). V was cut by 8 bases and J by 4 bases, with 11 bases left in between. The CDR3 consists of 12 residues. The germline V gene encodes CDR1 MGHDK and CDR2 SYGVNS. The CDR3 loop reads CASQLGATEAFF. In nucleotides, the CDR3 is TGTGCCAGCCAGTTGGGGGCCACTGAAGCTTTCTTT.

CDR3 region: CASSPTGGRTEQFF. CDR3 DNA: TGTGCCAGCAGCCCTACTGGGGGTCGAACGGAGCAGTTCTTC. This chain connects TRBV7-3 to TRBJ2-1; D possibly matches TRBD1 or TRBD2 (5 bases each). V lost 5 bases and J 10 bases, leaving 18 bases between the germline ends. The CDR3 totals 14 residues. Germline lookup yields CDR1 SGHTA and CDR2 FQGTGA. The variable domain in full, completed from reference TRBV7-3 and TRBJ2-1, reads GAGVSQTPSNKVTEKGKYVELRCDPISGHTALYWYRQSLGQGPEFLIYFQGTGAADDSGLPNDRFFAVRPEGSVSTLKIQRTERGDSAVYLCASSPTGGRTEQFFGPGTRLTVL.

J is TRBJ2-7 and V is TRBV7-2; maybe TRBD2 (5 bases). Germline V gene data show CDR1 as SGHTA and CDR2 as FQGNSA. The CDR3 has 13 residues. Trimming took 3 bases from V and 1 from J, leaving 7 bases between them. The CDR3 DNA is TGTGCCAGCAGCTTCCGGGATTCCTACGAGCAGTACTTC. Translation gives CASSFRDSYEQYF.

The rearrangement uses TRBV7-9 and TRBJ2-7, with 7 bases matching TRBD1. The junction had 12 bases not matched to a gene; V was cut back by 10 bases and J by 3 bases. Germline V gives CDR1 SEHNR, CDR2 FQNEAQ (reference sequence). This CDR3 is 14 amino acids long. CDR3 nucleotide sequence: TGTGCCATCACCGTACGCCGGGACAGCTACGAGCAGTACTTC. This translates into CAITVRRDSYEQYF.